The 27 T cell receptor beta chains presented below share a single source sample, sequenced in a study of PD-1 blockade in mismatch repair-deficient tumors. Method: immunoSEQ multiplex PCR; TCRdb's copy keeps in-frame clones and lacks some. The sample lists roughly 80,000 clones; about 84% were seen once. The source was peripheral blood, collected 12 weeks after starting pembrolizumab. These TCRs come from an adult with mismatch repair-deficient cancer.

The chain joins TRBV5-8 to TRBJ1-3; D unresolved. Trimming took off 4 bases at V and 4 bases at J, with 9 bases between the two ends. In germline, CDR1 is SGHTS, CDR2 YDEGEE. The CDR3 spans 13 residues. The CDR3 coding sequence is TGTGCCAGCAGCATACTGGGCGGAAACACCATATATTTT. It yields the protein CASSILGGNTIYF.

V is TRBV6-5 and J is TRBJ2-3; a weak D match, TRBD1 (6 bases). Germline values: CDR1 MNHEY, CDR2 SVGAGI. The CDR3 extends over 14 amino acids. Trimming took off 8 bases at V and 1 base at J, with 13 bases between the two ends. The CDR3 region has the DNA TGTGCCAGCGATGAACAGGGAGGCACAGATACGCAGTATTTT. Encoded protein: CASDEQGGTDTQYF.

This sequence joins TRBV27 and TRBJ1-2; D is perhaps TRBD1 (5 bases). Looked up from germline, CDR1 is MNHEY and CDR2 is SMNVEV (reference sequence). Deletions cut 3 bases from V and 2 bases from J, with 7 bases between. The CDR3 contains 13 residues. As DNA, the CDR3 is TGTGCCAGCAGTTTCCCAGGGAACTATGGCTACACCTTC. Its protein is CASSFPGNYGYTF.

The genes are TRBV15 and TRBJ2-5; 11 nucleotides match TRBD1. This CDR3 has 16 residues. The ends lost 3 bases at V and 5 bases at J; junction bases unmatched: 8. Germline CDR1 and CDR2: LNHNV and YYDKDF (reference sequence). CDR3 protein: CATSSGTGGSRETQYF. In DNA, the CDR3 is TGTGCCACCAGCAGCGGGACAGGGGGTAGTCGGGAGACCCAGTACTTC.

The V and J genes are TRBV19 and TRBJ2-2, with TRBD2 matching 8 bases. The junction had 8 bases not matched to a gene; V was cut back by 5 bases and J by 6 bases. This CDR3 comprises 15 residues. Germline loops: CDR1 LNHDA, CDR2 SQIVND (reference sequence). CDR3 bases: TGTGCCAGTAGTTATGGCGGGAGGAAGGCCGGGGAGCTGTTTTTT. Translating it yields CASSYGGRKAGELFF.

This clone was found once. The DNA of the CDR3 is TGTGCCAGCAGCTTTCAGACAGGGGGCAGCAGGTCCTACAATGAGCAGTTCTTC. Its translation is CASSFQTGGSRSYNEQFF. The V gene is TRBV14, the J gene TRBJ2-1, with 10 bases matching TRBD1. The CDR3 has 18 residues. V lost 5 bases to trimming and J lost 1 base; unmatched junction nucleotides: 11. CDR1 is SGHDN and CDR2 is FVKESK in the germline V gene.

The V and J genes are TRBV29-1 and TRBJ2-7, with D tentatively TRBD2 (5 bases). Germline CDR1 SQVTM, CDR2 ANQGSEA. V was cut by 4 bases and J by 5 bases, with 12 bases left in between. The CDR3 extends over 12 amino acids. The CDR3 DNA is TGCAGCGTTGGGGTAGGGAGACACGAGCAGTACTTC. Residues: CSVGVGRHEQYF.

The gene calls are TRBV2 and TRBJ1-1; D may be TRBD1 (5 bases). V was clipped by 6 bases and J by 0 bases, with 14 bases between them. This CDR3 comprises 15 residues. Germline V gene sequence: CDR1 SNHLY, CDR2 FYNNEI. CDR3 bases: TGTGCCAGCAGGGAGGAGGGGCGGTTGAACACTGAAGCTTTCTTT. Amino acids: CASREEGRLNTEAFF.

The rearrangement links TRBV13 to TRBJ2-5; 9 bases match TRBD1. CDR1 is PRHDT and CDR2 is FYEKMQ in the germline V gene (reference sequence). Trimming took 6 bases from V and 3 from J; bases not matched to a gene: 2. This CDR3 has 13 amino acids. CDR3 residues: CASRRTGEETQYF. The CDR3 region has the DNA TGTGCCAGCAGGAGGACAGGGGAAGAGACCCAGTACTTC.

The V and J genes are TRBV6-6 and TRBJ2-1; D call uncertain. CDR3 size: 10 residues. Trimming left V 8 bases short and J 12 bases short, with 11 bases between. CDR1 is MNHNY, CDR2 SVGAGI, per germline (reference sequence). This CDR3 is CASGPLVQFF. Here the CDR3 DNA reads TGTGCCAGCGGCCCCCTGGTGCAGTTCTTC.

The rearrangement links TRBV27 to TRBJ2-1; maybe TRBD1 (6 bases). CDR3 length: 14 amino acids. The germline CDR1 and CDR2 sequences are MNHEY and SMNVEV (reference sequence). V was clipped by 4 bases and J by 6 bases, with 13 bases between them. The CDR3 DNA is TGTGCCAGCAGTTCGTGGGACATTAGCAATGAGCAGTTCTTC. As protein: CASSSWDISNEQFF.

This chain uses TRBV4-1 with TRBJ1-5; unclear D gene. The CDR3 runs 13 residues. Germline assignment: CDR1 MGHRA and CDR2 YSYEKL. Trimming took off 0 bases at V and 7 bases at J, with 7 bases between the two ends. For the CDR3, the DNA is TGCGCCAGCAGCCAAGATGTGGAACAGCCCCAGCATTTT. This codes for CASSQDVEQPQHF.

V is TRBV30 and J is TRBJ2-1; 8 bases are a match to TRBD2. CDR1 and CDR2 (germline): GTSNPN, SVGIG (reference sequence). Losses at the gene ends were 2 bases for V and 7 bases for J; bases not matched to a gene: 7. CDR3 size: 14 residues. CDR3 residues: CAWSRSGSRNEQFF. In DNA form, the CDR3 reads TGTGCCTGGAGTCGAAGCGGGAGCCGGAATGAGCAGTTCTTC.

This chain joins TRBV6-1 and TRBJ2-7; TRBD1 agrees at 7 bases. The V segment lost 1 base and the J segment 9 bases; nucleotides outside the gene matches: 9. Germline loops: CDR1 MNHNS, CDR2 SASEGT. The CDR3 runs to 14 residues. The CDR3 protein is CASSEGQGPTAQYF. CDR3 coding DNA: TGTGCCAGCAGTGAAGGACAGGGTCCTACGGCGCAGTACTTC.

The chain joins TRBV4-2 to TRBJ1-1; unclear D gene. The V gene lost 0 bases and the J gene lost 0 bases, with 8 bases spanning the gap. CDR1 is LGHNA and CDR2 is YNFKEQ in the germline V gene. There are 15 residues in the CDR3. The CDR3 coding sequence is TGTGCCAGCAGCCAAGAGGGTCAGTTGAACACTGAAGCTTTCTTT. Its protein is CASSQEGQLNTEAFF.

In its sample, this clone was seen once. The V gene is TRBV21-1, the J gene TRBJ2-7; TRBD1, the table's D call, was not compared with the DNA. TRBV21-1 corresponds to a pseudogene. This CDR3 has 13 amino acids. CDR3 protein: CASSPGGPYEQYF. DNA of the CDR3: TGTGCCAGCAGCCCAGGGGGGCCCTACGAGCAGTACTTC.

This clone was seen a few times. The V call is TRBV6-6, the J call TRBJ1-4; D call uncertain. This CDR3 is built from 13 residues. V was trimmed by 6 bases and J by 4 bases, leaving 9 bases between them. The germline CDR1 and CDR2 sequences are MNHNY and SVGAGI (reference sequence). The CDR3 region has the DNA TGTGCCAGCAGCACCACGGGTAATGAAAAACTGTTTTTT. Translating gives CASSTTGNEKLFF.

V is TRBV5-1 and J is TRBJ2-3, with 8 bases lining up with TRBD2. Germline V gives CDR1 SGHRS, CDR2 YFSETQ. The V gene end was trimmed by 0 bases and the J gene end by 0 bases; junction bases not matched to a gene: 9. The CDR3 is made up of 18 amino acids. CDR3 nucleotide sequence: TGCGCCAGCAGCTTGGTTCCGCCGAGCGGGGGTAGCACAGATACGCAGTATTTT. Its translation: CASSLVPPSGGSTDTQYF. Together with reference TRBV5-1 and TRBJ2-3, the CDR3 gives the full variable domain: KAGVTQTPRYLIKTRGQQVTLSCSPISGHRSVSWYQQTPGQGLQFLFEYFSETQRNKGNFPGRFSGRQFSNSRSEMNVSTLELGDSALYLCASSLVPPSGGSTDTQYFGPGTRLTVL.

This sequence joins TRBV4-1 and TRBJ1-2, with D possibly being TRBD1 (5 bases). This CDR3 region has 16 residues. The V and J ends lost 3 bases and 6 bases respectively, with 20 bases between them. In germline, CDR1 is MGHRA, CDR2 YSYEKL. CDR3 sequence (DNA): TGCGCCAGCAGCCAGGCCCACAGTGAAGGGACGGATGGCTACACCTTC. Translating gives CASSQAHSEGTDGYTF.

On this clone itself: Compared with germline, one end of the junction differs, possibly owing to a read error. CDR3 nucleotides: TGCGCCAGCAGCCAAGATGGTGGGGCATATAGCGGCTACACCTTC. Translated: CASSQDGGAYSGYTF. The gene calls are TRBV7-9 and TRBJ1-2; a possible D gene is TRBD1 (5 bases). Germline V gives CDR1 SEHNR, CDR2 FQNEAQ (reference sequence). This CDR3 has 15 residues.

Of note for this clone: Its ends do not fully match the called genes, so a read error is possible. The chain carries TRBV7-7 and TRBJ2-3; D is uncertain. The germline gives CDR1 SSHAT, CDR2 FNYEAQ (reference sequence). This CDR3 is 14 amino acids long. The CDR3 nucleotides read TGTGCTAGCAGCTTAACCTACCCTCCAGTTACGCAGTATTTT. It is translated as CASSLTYPPVTQYF.

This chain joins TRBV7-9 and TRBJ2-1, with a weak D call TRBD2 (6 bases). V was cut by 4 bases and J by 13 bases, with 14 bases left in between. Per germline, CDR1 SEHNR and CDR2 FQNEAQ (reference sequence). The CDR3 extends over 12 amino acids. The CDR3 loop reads CASSSTVGGQFF. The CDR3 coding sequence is TGTGCCAGCAGCTCCACGGTGGGGGGACAGTTCTTC. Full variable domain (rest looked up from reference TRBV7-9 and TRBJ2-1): DTGVSQNPRHKITKRGQNVTFRCDPISEHNRLYWYRQTLGQGPEFLTYFQNEAQLEKSRLLSDRFSAERPKGSFSTLEIQRTEQGDSAMYLCASSSTVGGQFFGPGTRLTVL.

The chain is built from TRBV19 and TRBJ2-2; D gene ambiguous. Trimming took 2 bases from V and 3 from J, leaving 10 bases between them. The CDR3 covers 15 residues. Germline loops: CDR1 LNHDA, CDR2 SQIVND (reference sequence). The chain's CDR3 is CASSITGLDTGELFF. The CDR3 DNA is TGTGCCAGTAGTATAACTGGGCTAGACACCGGGGAGCTGTTTTTT.

This chain's CDR3 is CASGRHEQYF. The CDR3 DNA reads TGTGCCAGCGGCCGCCACGAGCAGTACTTC. This chain connects TRBV6-5 to TRBJ2-7; no clear D. V was pared by 8 bases and J by 5 bases, with 7 bases between. This CDR3 is 10 amino acids long. Germline V gene data show CDR1 as MNHEY and CDR2 as SVGAGI.

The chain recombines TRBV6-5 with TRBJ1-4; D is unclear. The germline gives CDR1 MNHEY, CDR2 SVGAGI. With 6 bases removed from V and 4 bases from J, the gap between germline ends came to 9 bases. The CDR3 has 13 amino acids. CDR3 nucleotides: TGTGCCAGCAGGTTGGACGGTAATGAAAAACTGTTTTTT. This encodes CASRLDGNEKLFF.

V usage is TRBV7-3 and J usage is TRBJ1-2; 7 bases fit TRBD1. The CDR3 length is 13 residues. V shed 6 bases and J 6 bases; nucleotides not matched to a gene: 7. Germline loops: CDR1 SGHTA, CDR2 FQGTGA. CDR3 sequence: CASSLAGGNGYTF. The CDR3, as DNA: TGTGCCAGCAGTCTCGCAGGGGGTAATGGCTACACCTTC.

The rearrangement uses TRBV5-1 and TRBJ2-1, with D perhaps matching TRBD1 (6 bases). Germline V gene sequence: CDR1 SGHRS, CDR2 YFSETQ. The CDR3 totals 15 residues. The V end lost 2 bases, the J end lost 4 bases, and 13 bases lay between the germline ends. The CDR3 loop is CASSLQGVRYNEQFF. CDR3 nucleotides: TGCGCCAGCAGCTTACAGGGAGTCCGTTACAATGAGCAGTTCTTC.